This T cell receptor (beta chain) was captured in a study of human T cells and chemical hapten exposure. Study information: Per-sample TCR yields varied mainly from small pooled library volume differences. Study findings and constraints: Following DPC sensitization, TCRs present above 1 in 1000 frequency showed no change. Alopecia was present in the donors, so their immune response may differ from healthy people's. Patch test score rose with PT1 expanded TCR count, significant at thresholds 8, 16 and 32, not 4.

TCRdb reprocessed the RACE reads via MiXCR and lists one record per CDR3 protein. The sample contains approximately 52,000 distinct CDR3 sequences, roughly 9.6% of which appear only once. Time point specified: patch test 1, 2 weeks after DPC sensitization. As to treatment: therapeutic diphenylcyclopropenone sensitization with weekly scalp DPC. The starting material, unfractionated whole blood, was used for total RNA extraction. This clonotype was observed a few times. Its antigen remains unidentified. Material: whole blood, obtained in connection with sensitization to the hapten diphenylcyclopropenone (DPC). The clonotype comes from a woman between 40 and 50 years old with alopecia areata. Some clones in this sample may be carry-over from other donors' samples.

CDR3 nucleotide sequence: TGTGCCAGCAGCGTTACTGGAAACACCATATATTTT. Its translation: CASSVTGNTIYF. The chain employs TRBV13 and TRBJ1-3; no clear D. Germline CDR1 PRHDT, CDR2 FYEKMQ (reference sequence). V lost 5 bases and J 2 bases, leaving 4 bases between the germline ends. This CDR3 region has 12 residues. Variable domain in full (rest from reference TRBV13 and TRBJ1-3): AAGVIQSPRHLIKEKRETATLKCYPIPRHDTVYWYQQGPGQDPQFLISFYEKMQSDKGSIPDRFSAQQFSDYHSELNMSSLELGDSALYFCASSVTGNTIYFGEGSWLTVV.